These 9 T cell receptor beta chains originate from one sample sequenced in a study of regulatory T cells in long-lasting Graves disease. Described time point: newly diagnosed GD, antithyroid drugs for less than 3 months. The TCR library used RNA extracted from PBMCs. Arm-PCR of CDR3 regions and iRepertoire HTBI primers were used to build TCR beta libraries. MiXCR, run by TCRdb on the multiplex PCR reads, gives a single entry per CDR3 protein. The sample records under 300,000 distinct CDR3 sequences, roughly 18% being singletons. This sample was also put to use in a study of T cells in Graves' hyperthyroidism and ophthalmopathy.

The sequenced sample was peripheral blood mononuclear cells (PBMCs), obtained at new diagnosis, from a patient treated with antithyroid drugs. The source of these receptors is a woman under 40 with Graves disease.

This clonotype was seen ten or more times. The rearrangement joins TRBV6-5 to TRBJ1-1, with D hard to call. Germline CDR1 is MNHEY and CDR2 is SVGAGI. The CDR3 contains 13 residues. Trimming shortened V by 0 bases and J by 7 bases, and 9 bases separated the two germline ends. The CDR3 loop is CASSYSRSDEAFF. The CDR3 bases are TGTGCCAGCAGTTACTCGCGGAGCGATGAAGCTTTCTTT.

This clonotype was seen at least ten times. The V and J genes are TRBV7-3 and TRBJ2-5; D uncertain. From germline, CDR1 is SGHTA and CDR2 FQGTGA. The CDR3 has 14 amino acids. Deletions cut 5 bases from V and 5 bases from J, with 15 bases between. CDR3 nucleotide sequence: TGTGCCAGCAGCCCCGCGGCGCCCGCGGAGACCCAGTACTTC. It is translated as CASSPAAPAETQYF. Combining the CDR3 with reference TRBV7-3 and TRBJ2-5 gives the whole variable domain GAGVSQTPSNKVTEKGKYVELRCDPISGHTALYWYRQSLGQGPEFLIYFQGTGAADDSGLPNDRFFAVRPEGSVSTLKIQRTERGDSAVYLCASSPAAPAETQYFGPGTRLLVL.

The chain links TRBV3-1 to TRBJ1-1, with unresolved D. V was pared by 4 bases and J by 5 bases, with 14 bases between. CDR1 is LGHDT, CDR2 YNNKEL, per germline (reference sequence). The CDR3 covers 14 residues. The CDR3 here is CASSRREGGTEAFF. CDR3 in DNA: TGTGCCAGCAGCCGCCGTGAGGGCGGGACTGAAGCTTTCTTT.

The chain recombines TRBV7-8 with TRBJ1-1, with D perhaps TRBD1 (5 bases). Trimming pared 5 bases from V and 6 bases from J, leaving 22 bases between. From germline, CDR1 is SGHVS and CDR2 FQNEAQ. CDR3 length equals 16 residues. The CDR3 DNA reads as TGTGCCAGCAGCCTCCTTGAACAGGCGCTGGGTCCTGAAGCTTTCTTT. It codes for CASSLLEQALGPEAFF. The entire variable domain, with the rest obtained from reference TRBV7-8 and TRBJ1-1, is as follows: GAGVSQSPRYKVAKRGQDVALRCDPISGHVSLFWYQQALGQGPEFLTYFQNEAQLDKSGLPSDRFFAERPEGSVSTLKIQRTQQEDSAVYLCASSLLEQALGPEAFFGQGTRLTVV.

This clonotype occurred many times. The chain combines TRBV6-1 with TRBJ2-5; D is tentatively TRBD1 or TRBD2 (5 bases each). The CDR3 totals 16 residues. V was pared by 2 bases and J by 0 bases, with 13 bases between. Germline-derived CDR1 and CDR2 are MNHNS and SASEGT. In nucleotides, the CDR3 is TGTGCCAGCAGTGAAAAGCTTTGGGGGTACCAAGAGACCCAGTACTTC. It yields the protein CASSEKLWGYQETQYF.

This clonotype was recorded at least ten times. This chain uses TRBV5-1 with TRBJ2-7; TRBD1 matches 9 bases. The V gene's germline CDR1 is SGHRS and CDR2 YFSETQ. The CDR3 has 14 amino acids. V trimming: 4 bases; J trimming: 6 bases; junction bases outside the gene matches: 8. CDR3 sequence: CASSPDRGPREQYF. As DNA, the CDR3 is TGCGCCAGCAGCCCGGACAGGGGCCCCCGCGAGCAGTACTTC.

This clonotype showed up just a few times. The chain joins TRBV29-1 to TRBJ1-5; 8 bases are a match to TRBD1. This CDR3 contains 12 residues. Germline V gene sequence: CDR1 SQVTM, CDR2 ANQGSEA. V was pared by 2 bases and J by 7 bases, with 1 base of the junction left unmatched. The CDR3 DNA sequence: TGCAGCGTTGAAACAGGGGGACAGCCCCAGCATTTT. Translated: CSVETGGQPQHF. Variable domain in full (rest from reference TRBV29-1 and TRBJ1-5): SAVISQKPSRDICQRGTSLTIQCQVDSQVTMMFWYRQQPGQSLTLIATANQGSEATYESGFVIDKFPISRPNLTFSTLTVSNMSPEDSSIYLCSVETGGQPQHFGDGTRLSIL.

This chain connects TRBV4-1 to TRBJ1-5, with D perhaps TRBD1 (5 bases). The germline V and J ends were trimmed by 2 bases and 7 bases, with 12 bases remaining between them. Germline values: CDR1 MGHRA, CDR2 YSYEKL. CDR3 size: 14 residues. CDR3 sequence: CASSQIHPGQPQHF. The CDR3 DNA sequence: TGCGCCAGCAGCCAAATACACCCAGGGCAGCCCCAGCATTTT.

This clonotype was picked up a small number of times. A clone one base away is much larger, so this may be a read error. The chain recombines TRBV7-9 with TRBJ2-5; D not resolved. The CDR3 length is 13 residues. CDR1 and CDR2 (germline): SEHNR, FQNEAQ (reference sequence). V was shortened by 7 bases and J by 4 bases, with 13 bases between the two germline ends. In nucleotides, the CDR3 is TGTGCCAGCATGGCGTGGGTAGGAGAGACCCAGTACTTC. It codes for CASMAWVGETQYF.